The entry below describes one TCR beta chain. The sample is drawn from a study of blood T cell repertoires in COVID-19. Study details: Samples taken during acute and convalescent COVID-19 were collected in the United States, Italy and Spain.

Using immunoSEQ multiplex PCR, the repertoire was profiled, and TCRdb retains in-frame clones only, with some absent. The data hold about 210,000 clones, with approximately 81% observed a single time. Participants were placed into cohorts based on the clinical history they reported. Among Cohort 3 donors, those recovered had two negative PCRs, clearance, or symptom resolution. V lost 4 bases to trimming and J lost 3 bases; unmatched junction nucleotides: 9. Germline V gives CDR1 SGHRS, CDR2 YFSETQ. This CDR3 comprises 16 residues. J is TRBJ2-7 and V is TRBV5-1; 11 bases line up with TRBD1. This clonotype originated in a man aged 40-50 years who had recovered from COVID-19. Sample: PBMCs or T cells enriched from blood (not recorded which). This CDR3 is CASSGVAGTGGYEQYF. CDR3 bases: TGCGCCAGCAGCGGAGTAGCCGGGACAGGGGGCTACGAGCAGTACTTC.